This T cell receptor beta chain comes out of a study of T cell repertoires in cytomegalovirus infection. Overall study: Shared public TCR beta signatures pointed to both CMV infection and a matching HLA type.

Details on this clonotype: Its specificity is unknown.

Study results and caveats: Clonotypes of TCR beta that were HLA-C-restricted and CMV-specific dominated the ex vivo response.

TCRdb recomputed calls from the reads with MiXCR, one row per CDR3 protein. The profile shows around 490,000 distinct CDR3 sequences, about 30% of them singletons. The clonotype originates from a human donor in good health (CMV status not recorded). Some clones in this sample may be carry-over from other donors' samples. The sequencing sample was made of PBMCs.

The CDR3 loop is CAISELAGNTGELFF. Here the CDR3 DNA reads TGTGCCATCAGTGAGCTAGCGGGAAACACCGGGGAGCTGTTTTTT. This sequence joins TRBV10-3 and TRBJ2-2, with TRBD2 matching 9 bases. Germline CDR1 ENHRY, CDR2 SYGVKD. This CDR3 region has 15 residues. Trimming cost V 2 bases and J 2 bases; bases outside gene matches: 0.